The clone carrying this T cell receptor beta chain has at least ten counts. The data stem from a study of neurological immune-mediated disorders. TCRdb analysed the 5' RACE reads with MiXCR anew, one entry per CDR3 protein. There are about 55,000 distinct CDR3 sequences in the sample; just under 4% occur only once, and roughly 2% lies in the top ten. The CDR3 runs 15 residues. Germline CDR1 and CDR2: SGHKS and YYEKEE (reference sequence). V lost 0 bases to trimming and J lost 8 bases; unmatched junction nucleotides: 8. Sequencing used CD4+ T cells from blood. This receptor was taken from a woman in her 40s with multiple sclerosis. The chain joins TRBV5-5 to TRBJ1-2; 9 bases are a match to TRBD1. In DNA form, the CDR3 reads TGTGCCAGCAGCTTGGTCGAAGGACAGGGGTTGGGCTACACCTTC. It codes for CASSLVEGQGLGYTF. Full variable domain (missing parts from reference TRBV5-5 and TRBJ1-2): DAGVTQSPTHLIKTRGQQVTLRCSPISGHKSVSWYQQVLGQGPQFIFQYYEKEERGRGNFPDRFSARQFPNYSSELNVNALLLGDSALYLCASSLVEGQGLGYTFGSGTRLTVV.